One and the same sample provided the 11 T cell receptor beta chains below, sequenced in a study of CD8+ T cells in alopecia areata. Extracted from the samples, RNA was reverse transcribed into cDNA to serve as the sequencing template. Assay: immunoSEQ multiplex PCR; the TCRdb copy retains only in-frame clones and omits some. The table records 170,000 or so clones, about two thirds of them present only once. Stated treatment: oral pan-JAK inhibitor, 5-10 mg twice daily. Sequencing used CD4+ T cells sorted from blood, obtained at week 4, from a patient treated with tofacitinib. These receptor sequences come from a human donor with alopecia areata.

This clone appeared once. The chain carries TRBV6-1 and TRBJ1-5, with 8 bases lining up with TRBD1. Germline CDR1 reads MNHNS; CDR2 reads SASEGT. Trimming took 4 bases from V and 6 from J; bases not matched to a gene: 8. The CDR3 has 15 residues. CDR3 nucleotide sequence: TGTGCCAGCAGTGCCCGGACAGGGCTCGCTCAGCCCCAGCATTTT. Its translation: CASSARTGLAQPQHF.

The rearrangement uses TRBV30 and TRBJ1-5, with a possible D match to TRBD1 (5 bases). Germline loops: CDR1 GTSNPN, CDR2 SVGIG (reference sequence). The V and J ends lost 2 bases and 9 bases respectively, with 11 bases between them. The CDR3 is made up of 12 amino acids. The CDR3 coding sequence is TGTGCCTGGAGTTCCGACGGGGGGCCCCAGCATTTT. Translated, it gives CAWSSDGGPQHF.

The chain combines TRBV15 with TRBJ2-5, with D uncertain. The V end lost 0 bases, the J end lost 1 base, and 12 bases lay between the germline ends. This CDR3 contains 16 residues. Germline-derived CDR1 and CDR2 are LNHNV and YYDKDF (reference sequence). CDR3 residues: CATSRELRISQETQYF. The CDR3 nucleotides are TGTGCCACCAGCAGAGAGTTGAGGATAAGCCAAGAGACCCAGTACTTC.

The chain employs TRBV5-1 and TRBJ2-3; D may be TRBD1 (6 bases). Germline CDR1 is SGHRS and CDR2 is YFSETQ. V was shortened by 7 bases and J by 0 bases, with 12 bases between the two germline ends. There are 14 residues in the CDR3. DNA for the CDR3: TGCGCCAGCGTCCGAGGGGGTAGCACAGATACGCAGTATTTT. Amino acids: CASVRGGSTDTQYF.

The chain joins TRBV5-1 to TRBJ1-1; no firm D call. From germline, CDR1 is SGHRS and CDR2 YFSETQ. The ends were cut back, 3 bases at V and 4 bases at J, with 13 bases in the middle. The CDR3 covers 14 residues. The CDR3 sequence is CASSYSWEGTEAFF. As DNA, the CDR3 is TGCGCCAGCAGCTACTCCTGGGAGGGCACTGAAGCTTTCTTT.

This chain joins TRBV30 and TRBJ2-1, with 8 nucleotides matching TRBD1. V dropped 3 bases and J dropped 6; count of bases not matched to a gene: 4. This CDR3 region has 13 residues. Germline assignment: CDR1 GTSNPN and CDR2 SVGIG (reference sequence). The CDR3 nucleotides read TGTGCCTGGAGCCGCGGACAGGGCAATGAGCAGTTCTTC. This codes for CAWSRGQGNEQFF.

This CDR3 is CSPIRATGTEAFF. The CDR3 DNA reads as TGCAGCCCTATTAGGGCCACGGGGACTGAAGCTTTCTTT. This chain links TRBV29-1 with TRBJ1-1; no definite D call. Germline CDR1 SQVTM, CDR2 ANQGSEA. The V end lost 8 bases, the J end lost 5 bases, and 18 bases lay between the germline ends. The CDR3 covers 13 residues.

V gene TRBV29-1 combines with J gene TRBJ1-1; D remains ambiguous. Trimming shortened V by 6 bases and J by 2 bases, and 13 bases separated the two germline ends. The CDR3 totals 13 residues. Per germline, CDR1 SQVTM and CDR2 ANQGSEA. CDR3 loop: CSVVMGGNTEAFF. The CDR3 DNA is TGCAGCGTAGTAATGGGAGGTAACACTGAAGCTTTCTTT.

This sequence joins TRBV29-1 and TRBJ2-1, with TRBD2 identical over 9 bases. The V gene's germline CDR1 is SQVTM and CDR2 ANQGSEA. The ends lost 2 bases at V and 6 bases at J; junction bases unmatched: 8. The CDR3 totals 15 residues. CDR3 bases: TGCAGCGTTGAACTAGCGGGGCCCTTAACCAATGAGCAGTTCTTC. It yields the protein CSVELAGPLTNEQFF.

The J gene is TRBJ1-2, the V gene TRBV6-5; a possible D gene is TRBD1 (6 bases). In germline, CDR1 is MNHEY, CDR2 SVGAGI. The CDR3 spans 13 residues. V gave up 5 bases and J gave up 5 bases, with 12 bases separating them. This CDR3 is CASSTGIRYGYTF. The CDR3 coding sequence is TGTGCCAGCAGTACAGGGATTCGGTATGGCTACACCTTC.

About this clone: The same CDR3 can be traced to other DNA sequences in this sample. The chain couples TRBV29-1 to TRBJ1-2; D is ambiguous. Germline V gene data show CDR1 as SQVTM and CDR2 as ANQGSEA. The V end lost 0 bases, the J end lost 6 bases, and 2 bases lay between the germline ends. This CDR3 has 10 residues. The CDR3 loop is CSVEENGYTF. CDR3 DNA sequence: TGCAGCGTTGAAGAAAATGGCTACACCTTC.